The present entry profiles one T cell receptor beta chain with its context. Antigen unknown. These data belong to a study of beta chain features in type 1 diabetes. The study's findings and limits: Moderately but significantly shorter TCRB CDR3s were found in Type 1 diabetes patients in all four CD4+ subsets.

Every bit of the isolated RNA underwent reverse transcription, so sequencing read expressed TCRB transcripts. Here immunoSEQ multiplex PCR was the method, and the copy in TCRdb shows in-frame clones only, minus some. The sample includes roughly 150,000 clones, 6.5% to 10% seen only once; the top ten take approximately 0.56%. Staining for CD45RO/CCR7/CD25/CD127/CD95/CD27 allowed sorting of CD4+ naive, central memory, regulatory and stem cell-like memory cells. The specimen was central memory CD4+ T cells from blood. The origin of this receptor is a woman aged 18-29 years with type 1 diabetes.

CDR3 protein: CASSLNQQQGYAETQYF. The CDR3, as DNA: TGTGCCAGCAGCTTAAATCAGCAACAGGGGTATGCAGAGACCCAGTACTTC. The rearrangement joins TRBV7-9 to TRBJ2-5; 7 positions match TRBD1. The V segment lost 2 bases and the J segment 4 bases; nucleotides outside the gene matches: 13. Germline-derived CDR1 and CDR2 are SEHNR and FQNEAQ (reference sequence). CDR3 size: 17 residues. The full variable domain, completed using reference TRBV7-9 and TRBJ2-5, is DTGVSQNPRHKITKRGQNVTFRCDPISEHNRLYWYRQTLGQGPEFLTYFQNEAQLEKSRLLSDRFSAERPKGSFSTLEIQRTEQGDSAMYLCASSLNQQQGYAETQYFGPGTRLLVL.